These T cell receptor beta chains were read from a single sample in a study of T-cell memory formation after mild COVID-19. TCRdb used MiXCR to reprocess the 5' RACE reads, holding one entry per CDR3 protein. The data show around 300,000 distinct CDR3 sequences, with over 7% seen just once and approximately 23% held by the top ten. Sequencing was carried out using PBMCs or a T cell subset sorted from them (not recorded which). The origin of the receptors is a man aged 18 to 30 who had mild COVID-19 (a few samples of this study predate the infection). Cell type and time point are not known. CDR3s include the opening cysteine and the closing phenylalanine or tryptophan. A D gene is named only where the DNA matches it firmly. Only part of the rows carry a size: once, few, many, or a class if the clone is expanded.

>-|-|TRBJ1-3|TRBV4-3
CASSQDSRVQRGNTIYF
TGCGCCAGCAGCCAAGATTCGAGGGTACAGCGCGGAAACACCATATATTTT
>many|-|TRBJ2-5|TRBV4-3
CASSQERGWETQYF
TGCGCCAGCAGCCAAGAAAGGGGTTGGGAGACCCAGTACTTC
>many|-|TRBJ2-2|TRBV4-3
CASSQQFSSGELFF
TGCGCCAGCAGCCAGCAGTTTAGTTCCGGGGAGCTGTTTTTT
>-|-|TRBJ1-2|TRBV2
CASSEDYRVNGYTF
TGTGCCAGCAGTGAAGATTACAGGGTCAACGGCTACACCTTC
>few|TRBD1|TRBJ1-1|TRBV7-2
CASSPRTGSLTEAFF
TGTGCCAGCAGCCCAAGGACAGGGAGTCTAACTGAAGCTTTCTTT
>few|-|TRBJ1-1|TRBV4-3
CASSQEQGSAEAFF
TGCGCCAGCAGCCAAGAACAGGGTAGCGCTGAAGCTTTCTTT
>many|TRBD1|TRBJ2-4|TRBV20-1
CSARVGTEVIQYF
TGCAGTGCTAGAGTTGGGACAGAGGTCATTCAGTACTTC
>-|-|TRBJ2-1|TRBV4-3
CASSQEYRRVLSYNEQFF
TGCGCCAGCAGCCAAGAGTACAGGAGGGTTCTCTCCTACAATGAGCAGTTCTTC
>-|-|TRBJ2-4|TRBV9
CASSARGGDVAKNIQYF
TGTGCCAGCAGCGCCCGAGGGGGGGATGTGGCCAAAAACATTCAGTACTTC
>-|-|TRBJ2-7|TRBV7-2
CASSPPLGEQYF
TGTGCCAGCAGCCCCCCCCTCGGCGAGCAGTACTTC
>few|-|TRBJ2-3|TRBV24-1
CATSDKQGTDTQYF
TGTGCCACCAGTGACAAACAGGGCACAGATACGCAGTATTTT
>few|-|TRBJ1-6|TRBV5-1
CASSSHTTGTDGSPLHF
TGCGCCAGCAGCTCACACACAACAGGGACCGATGGTTCACCCCTCCACTTT